This T cell receptor (beta chain) appears in the sequencing data of a study of T-cell memory formation after mild COVID-19. Study at large: There were largely donor-specific TCR clusters. Regarding the study as a whole: Later expanders leaned CD4+, whereas clones that contracted between day 15 and 85 were balanced CD4/CD8. Pre-infection memory contained some responding clones, which suggested that cross-reactive memory had joined.

5'RACE with constant-segment primers built TCRalpha and TCRbeta cDNA libraries with UMIs. TCRdb reprocessed the 5' RACE reads via MiXCR and lists one record per CDR3 protein. The table has 140,000 or so distinct CDR3 sequences, about 6.1% seen once. This clonotype was counted ten times or more. The antigen remains unidentified. The CDR3 contains 15 residues. Trimming pared 5 bases from V and 0 bases from J, leaving 12 bases between. Germline-derived CDR1 and CDR2 are SGHTA and FQGNSA. This clonotype originated in an adult woman who had mild COVID-19 (a few samples of this study predate the infection). Cell type and time point are not known. Sequenced input: PBMCs or a T cell subset sorted from them (not recorded which). The chain recombines TRBV7-2 with TRBJ2-3; unclear D gene. The CDR3, as DNA: TGTGCCAGCAGCCCGCAGGCCCGTAGCACAGATACGCAGTATTTT. Residues: CASSPQARSTDTQYF.